One sample yielded the 21 T cell receptor beta chains listed below, sequenced in a study of tumor-infiltrating lymphocytes in primary liver carcinoma. A constant-region primer primed TCR beta cDNA synthesis from about 550 ng of total RNA. The TCR beta library was amplified through three nested multiplex PCR rounds in a modified ARM-PCR procedure. Primers for the first two PCR rounds were TRBV1-TRBV30 forward primers and a C-beta reverse primer (about 9 cycles per round). One entry per CDR3 protein results from TCRdb running MiXCR on the multiplex PCR reads. The sample consists of more than 70,000 distinct CDR3 sequences, 65% to 75% of them appearing once. Both RNA and DNA were isolated together from about 21-30 mg of bulk tissue that had not been sorted. Sequenced: tumor-adjacent normal liver tissue. The receptors come from a man aged 35-49 years with primary liver carcinoma and hepatitis B virus infection.

This clonotype was counted at least ten times. V gene TRBV29-1 combines with J gene TRBJ1-1; D not resolved. CDR3 length: 12 residues. Deletions cut 7 bases from V and 4 bases from J, with 13 bases between. Germline values: CDR1 SQVTM, CDR2 ANQGSEA. CDR3 nucleotides: TGCAGCGCTGACATAACGGTCACTGAAGCTTTCTTT. Amino acids: CSADITVTEAFF.

About this clonotype itself: The junction departs from the called germline gene at one end, perhaps through a read error. The genes are TRBV6-5 and TRBJ2-3; the D is unclear. This CDR3 comprises 15 residues. Per the germline V gene, CDR1 is MNHEY and CDR2 is SVGAGI. The CDR3 loop reads CASRYARLSTDTQYF. CDR3 nucleotide sequence: TGTGCCAGCCGTTACGCGAGGCTAAGCACAGATACGCAGTATTTT.

V gene TRBV6-1 combines with J gene TRBJ2-4, with 8 bases aligning to TRBD1. Germline V lookup: CDR1 MNHNS, CDR2 SASEGT. The CDR3 runs 16 residues. Germline trimming cut 11 bases from V and 1 base from J; bases unmatched to any gene: 13. CDR3 in DNA: TGTGCCTGTAGTGGGTATCAGGGGGCGGCCAAAAACATTCAGTACTTC. It encodes CACSGYQGAAKNIQYF.

This clonotype was seen ten or more times. The chain uses TRBV4-2 and TRBJ2-2, with TRBD2 identical over 9 bases. This CDR3 comprises 19 residues. The junction had 12 bases not matched to a gene; V was cut back by 1 base and J by 3 bases. Germline loops: CDR1 LGHNA, CDR2 YNFKEQ. DNA for the CDR3: TGTGCCAGCAGCCAAGGGCACTTGCGGGAGGGCTCGGACACCGGGGAGCTGTTTTTT. This translates into CASSQGHLREGSDTGELFF.

This clonotype was detected only a few times. The V and J genes are TRBV6-1 and TRBJ2-2; D is unresolved. V lost 3 bases, J lost 4 bases, and 9 bases lay in between. CDR1 is MNHNS, CDR2 SASEGT, per germline. The CDR3 consists of 14 residues. This CDR3 is CASSDLSLTGELFF. In DNA, the CDR3 is TGTGCCAGCAGTGATCTTAGCCTCACCGGGGAGCTGTTTTTT.

As for this clonotype: One end of the junction varies from germline; a read error may be responsible. V gene TRBV7-9 combines with J gene TRBJ2-1, with 10 positions matching TRBD2. In germline, CDR1 is SEHNR, CDR2 FQNEAQ (reference sequence). The CDR3 runs to 16 residues. Here the CDR3 reads CASSLSRSGRGNEQLF. CDR3 nucleotide sequence: TGTGCCAGCAGCCTTAGTAGGAGCGGGAGGGGGAATGAGCAGCTCTTC.

On this clonotype: Relative to the germline gene, one junction end is altered; a read error may explain this. The V gene is TRBV4-3, the J gene TRBJ2-5, with D possibly matching TRBD2 (5 bases). The CDR3 is 13 amino acids. Germline V CDR1 and CDR2: LGHNA, YSLEER. The CDR3 sequence: CASGQDRQKTQYF. The CDR3 coding sequence is TGTGCCAGCGGCCAAGACCGACAAAAGACCCAGTACTTC.

The genes are TRBV6-1 and TRBJ2-1; TRBD1 matches 8 bases. V shed 5 bases and J 10 bases; nucleotides not matched to a gene: 7. This CDR3 has 13 amino acids. Per germline, CDR1 MNHNS and CDR2 SASEGT. The CDR3 is CASSQGARSEQFF. As DNA, the CDR3 is TGTGCCAGCAGTCAGGGGGCCCGATCCGAGCAGTTCTTC.

As for this clonotype: The junction does not match germline at one end; this may be a read error. V usage is TRBV6-5 and J usage is TRBJ2-3, with 7 bases matching TRBD2. The CDR3 has 17 amino acids. The germline gives CDR1 MNHEY, CDR2 SVGAGI. The CDR3 region has the DNA TGTGCCAGCCACGAACAGGACGGGAGGAAGGAAACAGATACGCGGTATTTT. The encoded protein is CASHEQDGRKETDTRYF.

On this clonotype itself: Its ends do not fully match the called genes, so a read error is possible. This chain connects TRBV11-2 to TRBJ2-5; no definite D call. This CDR3 spans 13 amino acids. Germline V gene lookup returns CDR1 SGHAT and CDR2 FQNNGV. CDR3 region: CASGLRDLGFQYF. DNA for the CDR3: TGTGCCAGCGGCTTACGTGACTTGGGGTTCCAGTACTTC.

The V and J genes are TRBV5-5 and TRBJ2-1; D gene uncertain. The CDR3 consists of 15 residues. From germline, CDR1 is SGHKS and CDR2 YYEKEE (reference sequence). V was shortened by 0 bases and J by 6 bases, with 13 bases between the two germline ends. CDR3 sequence (DNA): TGTGCCAGCAGCTTGGGTCTAGGTACGGTCAATGAGCAGTTCTTC. This gives the protein CASSLGLGTVNEQFF.

As regards this clonotype: An end of the junction does not agree with germline; a read error may underlie this. V usage is TRBV11-2 and J usage is TRBJ2-7; possible D gene TRBD1, 5 bases. Germline CDR1 is SGHAT and CDR2 is FQNNGV. The CDR3 sequence is 13 residues long. The DNA of the CDR3 is TGTGCCAGCAGCTTCGACAGCACTTACGAGCACTATTTC. Amino acids: CASSFDSTYEHYF.

On this clonotype: The junction departs from germline at one end; a sequencing error may be responsible. The V and J genes are TRBV29-1 and TRBJ2-4; possible D gene TRBD2, 5 bases. This CDR3 contains 16 residues. CDR1 SQVTM and CDR2 ANQGSEA come from the germline V gene. The CDR3 region is CSVETSGEGANNIQYF. The CDR3 DNA sequence: TGCAGCGTTGAAACGAGCGGTGAAGGAGCCAATAACATTCAGTACTTC.

Regarding this clonotype: One end of the junction does not line up with germline, which may come from a read error. J is TRBJ2-7 and V is TRBV11-2; D is perhaps TRBD2 (5 bases). The CDR3 runs 15 residues. Germline-derived CDR1 and CDR2 are SGHAT and FQNNGV. The CDR3 nucleotides are TGTGTCAGCAGCTTTACCCTGCGGGCAGAATACAAGCAGTACTTC. Translating it yields CVSSFTLRAEYKQYF.

This clonotype was observed many times. The gene calls are TRBV7-9 and TRBJ2-5; no reliable D call. Trimming stripped 5 bases from V and 5 bases from J, with 9 bases between. The CDR3 sequence is 12 residues long. Germline V CDR1 and CDR2: SEHNR, FQNEAQ (reference sequence). As DNA, the CDR3 is TGTGCCAGCAGCCAGGAAGGGGAGACCCAGTACTTC. This encodes CASSQEGETQYF.

As regards this clonotype: The CDR3 end shows no conserved phenylalanine or tryptophan, and so a read error is likely. The chain employs TRBV12-3 or TRBV12-4 and TRBJ2-1; 9 bases are a match to TRBD2. CDR3 size: 16 residues. Trimming cost V 1 base and J 9 bases; bases outside gene matches: 10. The CDR3 sequence: CASSLGSGSKVREQFS. In DNA form, the CDR3 reads TGTGCCAGCAGTTTAGGTAGCGGGAGTAAGGTGCGTGAGCAGTTCTCC.

This clonotype was detected only once. One end of the junction is discordant with germline, which a read error may explain. The chain uses TRBV6-2 or TRBV6-3 and TRBJ2-7, with TRBD2 matching 9 bases. Germline-derived CDR1 and CDR2 are MNHEY and SVGEGT. This CDR3 spans 16 amino acids. CDR3 bases: TGTTCCAGCAGTTATAGGCTAGCGGGAATATCCTACGAGCAGTACTTC. This sequence encodes CSSSYRLAGISYEQYF.

Regarding this clonotype: Here the CDR3 omits its conserved ending phenylalanine or tryptophan, so a read error is the likely source. V is TRBV4-3 and J is TRBJ2-3; weak D call: TRBD2 (5 bases). The CDR3 covers 14 residues. Germline V gene lookup returns CDR1 LGHNA and CDR2 YSLEER. In nucleotides, the CDR3 is TGCGCCACCAGCCAAGCCCTAGCCACAGATACGCAGTATCTT. Translating it yields CATSQALATDTQYL.

A word on this clonotype: The junction departs from the called germline gene at one end, perhaps through a read error. The chain couples TRBV11-2 to TRBJ2-5; 8 bases map to TRBD2. The CDR3 has 16 amino acids. CDR1 and CDR2 from the germline V gene are SGHAT and FQNNGV. The DNA of the CDR3 is TGTGTCACCAGCCAAACTCCTGGCGGGGGGAAAGATACCCAGTACTTC. Protein product: CVTSQTPGGGKDTQYF.

With respect to this clonotype: Compared with germline, one end of the junction differs, possibly owing to a read error. The genes are TRBV7-8 and TRBJ2-6, with 7 bases identical to TRBD2. Germline V lookup: CDR1 SGHVS, CDR2 FQNEAQ. The CDR3 contains 14 residues. DNA for the CDR3: TGTGCAAGCAGCGGGGCGCCTGGGGCCAACGTCCTGGCTTTC. Protein: CASSGAPGANVLAF.

For this clonotype: The germline gene is not matched at one end of the junction; a read error may be the cause. The genes are TRBV29-1 and TRBJ2-5; D may correspond to TRBD1 or TRBD2 (5 bases each). Looked up from germline, CDR1 is SQVTM and CDR2 is ANQGSEA. This CDR3 comprises 14 residues. CDR3 protein: CSVKAWGPQETRYF. Written as DNA, the CDR3 is TGCAGCGTCAAGGCTTGGGGACCCCAGGAGACCCGGTACTTC.